This TCR beta chain appears in the sequencing data of a study of control samples from healthy donors and cancer patients. This CDR3 is 12 amino acids long. Between the trimmed V and J ends, which lost 5 bases and 5 bases, there was a span of 12 bases. Germline V CDR1 and CDR2: SQVTM, ANQGSEA. Sequenced by immunoSEQ multiplex PCR; TCRdb stores in-frame clones only, minus some. Among approximately 69,000 clones listed, about nine tenths were seen once. This sequence originates from a man aged 60 to 75 with colorectal cancer. Sequencing input: PBMCs. V gene TRBV29-1 combines with J gene TRBJ1-1; possibly TRBD1 for D (5 bases). The DNA of the CDR3 is TGCAGCGTTTTTCAGGGCTCGACTGAAGCTTTCTTT. Encoded protein: CSVFQGSTEAFF.